A single TCR beta chain is shown here with its context. The antigen is not known. This sample stems from a study of T cell responses to AZD1222 COVID-19 vaccine. The overall study: Recipients boosted at about 4 weeks or about 12 weeks are pooled. Study conclusions and caveats: The peak T cell response came first, and repertoires were sampled only after it. Just 5 or 6 AZD1222 recipients tested seropositive at baseline. Mapped onto spike, vaccine-associated CD4 TCRs spanned it and were dominant at 160-218 and 743-854.

The V and J ends lost 7 bases and 14 bases respectively, with 20 bases between them. Looked up from germline, CDR1 is MDHEN and CDR2 is SYDVKM. CDR3 length: 12 residues. Clones were read by immunoSEQ multiplex PCR, and TCRdb kept only the in-frame ones, dropping some. The sample has some 150,000 clones, about nine tenths seen once; the top ten hold roughly 3.2%. The material sequenced was peripheral blood, taken on day 0 of AZD1222 vaccination. The sequence derives from an adult in good health. The chain couples TRBV28 to TRBJ1-2, with D perhaps matching TRBD1 (6 bases). CDR3 nucleotides: TGTGCCAGCAACTATCGGCGGGGGGGCTCGACCTTC. Residues: CASNYRRGGSTF.